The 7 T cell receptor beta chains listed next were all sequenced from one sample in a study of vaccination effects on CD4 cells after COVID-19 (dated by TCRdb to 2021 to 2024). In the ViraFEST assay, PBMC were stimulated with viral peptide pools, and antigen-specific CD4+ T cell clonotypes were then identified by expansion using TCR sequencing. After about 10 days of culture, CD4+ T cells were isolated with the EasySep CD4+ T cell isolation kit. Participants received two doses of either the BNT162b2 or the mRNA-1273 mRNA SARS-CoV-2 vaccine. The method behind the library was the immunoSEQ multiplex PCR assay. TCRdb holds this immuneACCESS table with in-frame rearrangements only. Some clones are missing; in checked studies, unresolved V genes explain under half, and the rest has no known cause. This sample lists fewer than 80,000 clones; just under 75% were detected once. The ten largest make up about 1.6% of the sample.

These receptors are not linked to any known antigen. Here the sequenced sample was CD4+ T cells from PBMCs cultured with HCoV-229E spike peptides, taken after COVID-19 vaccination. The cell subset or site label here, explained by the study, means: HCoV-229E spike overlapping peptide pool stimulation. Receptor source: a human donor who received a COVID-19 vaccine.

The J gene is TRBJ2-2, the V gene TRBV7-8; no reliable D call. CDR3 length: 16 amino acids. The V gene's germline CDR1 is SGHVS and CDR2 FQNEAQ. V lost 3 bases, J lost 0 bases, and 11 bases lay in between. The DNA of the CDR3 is TGTGCCAGCAGCTTTAACAGCGCTACGAACACCGGGGAGCTGTTTTTT. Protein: CASSFNSATNTGELFF.

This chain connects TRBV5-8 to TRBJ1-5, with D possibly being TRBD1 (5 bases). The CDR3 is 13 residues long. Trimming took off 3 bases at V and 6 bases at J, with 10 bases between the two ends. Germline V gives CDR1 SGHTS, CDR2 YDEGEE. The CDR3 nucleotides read TGTGCCAGCAGCTATGGGGGGAGTCAGCCCCAGCATTTT. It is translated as CASSYGGSQPQHF.

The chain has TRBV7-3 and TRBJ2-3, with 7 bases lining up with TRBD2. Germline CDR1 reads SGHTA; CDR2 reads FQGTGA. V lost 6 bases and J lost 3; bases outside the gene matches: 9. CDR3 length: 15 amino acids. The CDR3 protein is CASSTSWGGTDTQYF. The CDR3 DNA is TGTGCCAGCAGTACCTCTTGGGGGGGAACAGATACGCAGTATTTT.

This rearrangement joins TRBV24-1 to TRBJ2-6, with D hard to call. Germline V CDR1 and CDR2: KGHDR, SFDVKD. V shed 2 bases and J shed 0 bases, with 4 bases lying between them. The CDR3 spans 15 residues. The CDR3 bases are TGTGCCACCAGTGATTCCCACTCTGGGGCCAACGTCCTGACTTTC. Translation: CATSDSHSGANVLTF.

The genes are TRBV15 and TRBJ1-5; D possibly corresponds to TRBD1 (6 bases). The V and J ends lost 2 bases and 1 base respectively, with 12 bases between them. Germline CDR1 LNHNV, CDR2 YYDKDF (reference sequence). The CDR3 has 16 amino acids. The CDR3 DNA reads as TGTGCCACCAGCAGATGGAACAGGGTGAGCAATCAGCCCCAGCATTTT. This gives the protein CATSRWNRVSNQPQHF. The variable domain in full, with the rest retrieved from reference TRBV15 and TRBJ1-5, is DAMVIQNPRYQVTQFGKPVTLSCSQTLNHNVMYWYQQKSSQAPKLLFHYYDKDFNNEADTPDNFQSRRPNTSFCFLDIRSPGLGDTAMYLCATSRWNRVSNQPQHFGDGTRLSIL.

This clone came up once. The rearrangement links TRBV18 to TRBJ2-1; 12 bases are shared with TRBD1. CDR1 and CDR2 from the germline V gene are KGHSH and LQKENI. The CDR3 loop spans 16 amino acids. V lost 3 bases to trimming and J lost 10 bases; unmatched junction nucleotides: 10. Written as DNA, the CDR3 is TGTGCCAGCTCACCTACCCGGGACAGGGGGCAAAGGGAGCAGTTCTTC. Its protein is CASSPTRDRGQREQFF.

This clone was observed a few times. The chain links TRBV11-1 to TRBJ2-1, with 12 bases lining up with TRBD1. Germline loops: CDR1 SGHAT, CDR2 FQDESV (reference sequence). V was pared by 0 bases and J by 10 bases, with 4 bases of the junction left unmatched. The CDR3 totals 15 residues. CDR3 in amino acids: CASSLAGTGGREQFF. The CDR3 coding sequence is TGTGCCAGCAGCTTAGCCGGGACAGGGGGCAGAGAGCAGTTCTTC.